This passage covers 12 T cell receptor beta chains from one sample sequenced in a study of cytomegalovirus exposure and HLA in healthy donors. The study ran its PCR with 60 Vbeta and 13 Jbeta primers. Sequenced by immunoSEQ multiplex PCR; TCRdb stores in-frame clones only, minus some. The sample contains around 180,000 clones, around 85% of which appear only once. Sequencing input: PBMCs. The receptors were sampled from a boy aged 2 to 10 in good health and CMV-seronegative.

The chain carries TRBV5-1 and TRBJ2-5, with TRBD2 matching over 7 bases. V lost 2 bases to trimming and J lost 0 bases; unmatched junction nucleotides: 4. CDR1 is SGHRS, CDR2 YFSETQ, per germline. This CDR3 region has 15 residues. As DNA, the CDR3 is TGCGCCAGCAGCTTTGGGGGGGAGCACCAAGAGACCCAGTACTTC. Encoded protein: CASSFGGEHQETQYF.

The chain carries TRBV28 and TRBJ1-3; weak D call: TRBD1 (6 bases). V was clipped by 10 bases and J by 9 bases, with 25 bases between them. The CDR3 runs 15 residues. The V gene's germline CDR1 is MDHEN and CDR2 SYDVKM. Written as DNA, the CDR3 is TGTGCCACCCACCGGGCAGGGGCTCTTGGTTCCACCATATATTTT. As protein: CATHRAGALGSTIYF.

The genes are TRBV4-1 and TRBJ1-2; tentative D call: TRBD1 (5 bases). Germline CDR1 and CDR2: MGHRA and YSYEKL. With 6 bases removed from V and 2 bases from J, the gap between germline ends came to 13 bases. There are 14 residues in the CDR3. In DNA, the CDR3 is TGCGCCAGCAGACCCCTGAACAGGAACTATGGCTACACCTTC. Protein sequence: CASRPLNRNYGYTF.

The rearrangement links TRBV9 to TRBJ2-1; weak D call: TRBD2 (6 bases). Germline V gene sequence: CDR1 SGDLS, CDR2 YYNGEE. Trimming took off 4 bases at V and 3 bases at J, with 8 bases between the two ends. The CDR3 covers 13 residues. The CDR3 is CASSPGSYNEQFF. Written as DNA, the CDR3 is TGTGCCAGCAGCCCCGGGAGCTACAATGAGCAGTTCTTC. Full variable domain (remainder filled in from reference TRBV9 and TRBJ2-1): DSGVTQTPKHLITATGQRVTLRCSPRSGDLSVYWYQQSLDQGLQFLIQYYNGEERAKGNILERFSAQQFPDLHSELNLSSLELGDSALYFCASSPGSYNEQFFGPGTRLTVL.

The rearrangement links TRBV2 to TRBJ2-5; no firm D call. The CDR3 runs to 10 residues. Trimming took 3 bases from V and 13 from J, leaving 9 bases between them. The germline CDR1 and CDR2 sequences are SNHLY and FYNNEI. The CDR3 reads CASSEGPWYF. DNA of the CDR3: TGTGCCAGCAGTGAGGGCCCGTGGTACTTC.

The genes are TRBV6-1 and TRBJ1-1; D gene unclear. Trimming took off 7 bases at V and 4 bases at J, with 16 bases between the two ends. In germline, CDR1 is MNHNS, CDR2 SASEGT. This CDR3 is built from 14 residues. The CDR3 bases are TGTGCCAGCACCCCTGCGGGCTTAACCACTGAAGCTTTCTTT. Its translation: CASTPAGLTTEAFF.

V usage is TRBV28 and J usage is TRBJ2-7, with a possible D match to TRBD1 (5 bases). CDR1 is MDHEN, CDR2 SYDVKM, per germline. The CDR3 is 13 amino acids. V gave up 9 bases and J gave up 5 bases, with 17 bases separating them. As DNA, the CDR3 is TGTGCCAGTAGGACCCCGACAGTAAACGAGCAGTACTTC. It specifies CASRTPTVNEQYF. Full variable domain (outside the CDR3, taken from reference TRBV28 and TRBJ2-7): DVKVTQSSRYLVKRTGEKVFLECVQDMDHENMFWYRQDPGLGLRLIYFSYDVKMKEKGDIPEGYSVSREKKERFSLILESASTNQTSMYLCASRTPTVNEQYFGPGTRLTVT.

This chain connects TRBV7-9 to TRBJ2-3; 7 bases line up with TRBD2. Losses at the gene ends were 3 bases for V and 2 bases for J; bases not matched to a gene: 8. There are 16 residues in the CDR3. The germline V gene encodes CDR1 SEHNR and CDR2 FQNEAQ (reference sequence). CDR3 residues: CASSFPAGGSTDTQYF. The CDR3 coding sequence is TGTGCCAGCAGCTTCCCAGCCGGGGGGTCCACAGATACGCAGTATTTT.

The CDR3 reads CASSYSDSRTIYF. The DNA for the CDR3 is TGTGCCAGCAGTTACTCCGACTCCCGTACCATATATTTT. The rearrangement links TRBV6-5 to TRBJ1-3; D is unclear. V lost 0 bases and J lost 10, with 10 bases in between. Per the germline V gene, CDR1 is MNHEY and CDR2 is SVGAGI. CDR3 size: 13 residues.

Worth noting for this clone: The sample contains more than one DNA sequence encoding this CDR3. This chain joins TRBV27 and TRBJ2-1; TRBD1 matches 8 bases. After removal of 5 bases from V and 0 bases from J, the junction contained 3 bases not matched to a gene. The CDR3 sequence is 15 residues long. Germline values: CDR1 MNHEY, CDR2 SMNVEV (reference sequence). The CDR3 reads CASSLTGGSYNEQFF. CDR3 DNA sequence: TGTGCCAGCAGTCTCACAGGGGGCTCCTACAATGAGCAGTTCTTC.

This clone was seen a single time. The chain combines TRBV19 with TRBJ2-5; a possible D gene is TRBD2 (5 bases). Trimming removed 3 bases at V and 7 bases at J, with 15 bases between. The CDR3 is 14 amino acids. The V gene's germline CDR1 is LNHDA and CDR2 SQIVND (reference sequence). This chain's CDR3 is CASSIVGRAATQYF. CDR3 sequence (DNA): TGTGCCAGTAGTATCGTTGGGCGGGCTGCGACCCAGTACTTC.

The rearrangement uses TRBV19 and TRBJ2-1, with 8 bases aligning to TRBD2. The CDR3 contains 15 residues. V gave up 10 bases and J gave up 2 bases; unmatched junction bases: 10. CDR1 is LNHDA, CDR2 SQIVND, per germline (reference sequence). The DNA for the CDR3 is TGTGCCACCTCTTACGGGGGGGTCGCCTACAATGAGCAGTTCTTC. Protein product: CATSYGGVAYNEQFF. Looking up the rest from reference TRBV19 and TRBJ2-1 gives the full variable domain: DGGITQSPKYLFRKEGQNVTLSCEQNLNHDAMYWYRQDPGQGLRLIYYSQIVNDFQKGDIAEGYSVSREKKESFPLTVTSAQKNPTAFYLCATSYGGVAYNEQFFGPGTRLTVL.